This TCR beta chain was sequenced in a study of T cells in Graves' hyperthyroidism and ophthalmopathy. Germline V CDR1 and CDR2: SGHTA, FQGNSA. V was clipped by 5 bases and J by 6 bases; unmatched bases: 6. The CDR3 is 13 amino acids. Researchers amplified the TCR beta CDR3 regions from RNA transcripts. First-round RT-PCR targeting the TCR CDR3 was performed with the HTBI primer set. TCRdb reprocessed the multiplex PCR reads with MiXCR, giving one entry per CDR3 protein. Altogether over 500,000 distinct CDR3 sequences are present, about 16% being singletons, with the ten largest covering 25% to 30%. The sample taken for sequencing was blood. This sequence joins TRBV7-2 and TRBJ1-1, with 7 bases that match TRBD1. The receptor was isolated from a woman aged 30 to 39 with Graves' ophthalmopathy. CDR3 amino acids: CASSQGQDPEAFF. Here the CDR3 DNA reads TGTGCCAGCAGCCAAGGACAGGACCCTGAAGCTTTCTTT.